The 15 T cell receptor beta chains below all came from one sample that was sequenced in a study of CD8 T cells in ankylosing spondylitis. TCRdb re-analysed the 5' RACE reads in MiXCR, keeping a single row per CDR3 protein. The data contain 150,000 to 200,000 distinct CDR3 sequences, over 10% of them singletons. Sequenced material: blood, either unsorted or a sorted T cell fraction (not recorded which). These TCRs come from a female donor with ankylosing spondylitis or in good health (not recorded which).

This clonotype was counted many times. The J gene is TRBJ2-3, the V gene TRBV9; possible D gene TRBD2, 6 bases. Germline assignment: CDR1 SGDLS and CDR2 YYNGEE. Trimming pared 0 bases from V and 4 bases from J, leaving 12 bases between. CDR3 size: 15 residues. CDR3 bases: TGTGCCAGCAGCGTAGCCTCGGGAGTGCCAGATACGCAGTATTTT. This gives the protein CASSVASGVPDTQYF. The whole variable domain, remainder taken from reference TRBV9 and TRBJ2-3, is DSGVTQTPKHLITATGQRVTLRCSPRSGDLSVYWYQQSLDQGLQFLIQYYNGEERAKGNILERFSAQQFPDLHSELNLSSLELGDSALYFCASSVASGVPDTQYFGPGTRLTVL.

This clonotype showed up many times. J is TRBJ2-1 and V is TRBV24-1; 8 positions match TRBD2. CDR3 length: 16 residues. Germline CDR1 and CDR2: KGHDR and SFDVKD. V was pared by 4 bases and J by 7 bases, with 11 bases of the junction left unmatched. The CDR3 spells CATSEGGTSFSNEQFF. The CDR3 nucleotides read TGTGCCACCAGTGAGGGGGGGACTAGTTTTTCTAATGAGCAGTTCTTC.

V usage is TRBV15 and J usage is TRBJ2-1, with 8 bases lining up with TRBD1. The V segment lost 5 bases and the J segment 5 bases; nucleotides outside the gene matches: 20. The CDR3 totals 19 residues. Germline values: CDR1 LNHNV, CDR2 YYDKDF (reference sequence). CDR3 nucleotide sequence: TGTGCCACCAGCCGAGGGTGGGGCAGGGGGCTTATGATGAACAATGAGCAGTTCTTC. It codes for CATSRGWGRGLMMNNEQFF.

The chain is built from TRBV11-2 and TRBJ2-3; 9 nucleotides line up with TRBD1. Per the germline V gene, CDR1 is SGHAT and CDR2 is FQNNGV. Trimming removed 9 bases from V and 2 bases from J; junction bases left unmatched: 9. This CDR3 has 15 residues. The CDR3 nucleotides read TGTGCCAGTCGATCCGGGACAGGGAACACAGATACGCAGTATTTT. Translation: CASRSGTGNTDTQYF.

In its sample, this clonotype was seen many times. V gene TRBV4-2 combines with J gene TRBJ1-1; D not certain. The CDR3 runs to 13 residues. V was cut by 1 base and J by 4 bases, with 7 bases left in between. Germline CDR1 LGHNA, CDR2 YNFKEQ. The CDR3 loop is CASSQGGSTEAFF. CDR3 sequence (DNA): TGTGCCAGCAGCCAAGGAGGGAGCACTGAAGCTTTCTTT.

V and J are TRBV20-1 and TRBJ2-7; 7 bases are shared with TRBD2. The CDR3 contains 12 residues. CDR1 is DFQATT and CDR2 is SNEGSKA in the germline V gene (reference sequence). The V segment lost 4 bases and the J segment 0 bases; nucleotides outside the gene matches: 0. As DNA, the CDR3 is TGCAGTGCTATAGCGGGCTCCTACGAGCAGTACTTC. This encodes CSAIAGSYEQYF.

This clonotype was seen more than once but under ten times. In DNA form, the CDR3 reads TGTGCCAGCAACAGGGACGGACGGGAGACCCAGTACTTC. Translated: CASNRDGRETQYF. The chain has TRBV12-3 or TRBV12-4 and TRBJ2-5, with TRBD1 as a possible D gene (6 bases). V dropped 7 bases and J dropped 5 bases, with 14 bases sitting between them. The length of the CDR3 is 13 residues.

In the case of this clonotype: The CDR3 does not end in the conserved phenylalanine or tryptophan, so this is likely a read error. This sequence joins TRBV7-9 and TRBJ1-4, with D unclear. V shed 4 bases and J shed 7 bases, with 19 bases lying between them. Germline V lookup: CDR1 SEHNR, CDR2 FQNEAQ (reference sequence). CDR3 length equals 16 residues. The CDR3 loop is CASSSPVGQGSEKLFL. DNA of the CDR3: TGTGCCAGCAGCTCTCCCGTAGGTCAAGGGAGTGAAAAACTGTTTTTG.

The table lists this clonotype with many counts. The CDR3 loop reads CASTGTVYEKLFF. The CDR3, as DNA: TGTGCCAGCACCGGGACGGTATATGAAAAACTGTTTTTT. V usage is TRBV28 and J usage is TRBJ1-4; the D gene is possibly TRBD1 (5 bases). V shed 7 bases and J shed 6 bases, with 12 bases lying between them. Germline-derived CDR1 and CDR2 are MDHEN and SYDVKM. The CDR3 has 13 residues.

The table lists this clonotype with a few counts. The chain employs TRBV7-2 and TRBJ1-2; D remains unclear. Between the trimmed V and J ends, which lost 3 bases and 4 bases, there was a span of 9 bases. Germline CDR1 reads SGHTA; CDR2 reads FQGNSA. This CDR3 is built from 13 residues. The CDR3 protein is CASSLVGSYGYTF. In DNA form, the CDR3 reads TGTGCCAGCAGCTTGGTCGGGTCCTATGGCTACACCTTC.

This chain uses TRBV5-4 with TRBJ2-1; 10 nucleotides match TRBD2. This CDR3 comprises 16 residues. V dropped 2 bases and J dropped 7; count of bases not matched to a gene: 9. Per the germline V gene, CDR1 is SGHNT and CDR2 is YYREEE (reference sequence). The CDR3 loop reads CASSFPRLAGQNEQFF. The CDR3, as DNA: TGTGCCAGCAGCTTCCCAAGACTAGCGGGTCAAAATGAGCAGTTCTTC.

Details on this clonotype: A read error may account for a junction end that differs from germline. The chain links TRBV20-1 to TRBJ1-1, with no clear D. Germline V CDR1 and CDR2: DFQATT, SNEGSKA (reference sequence). The CDR3 consists of 11 residues. The CDR3 here is CSARENSEAFF. The CDR3 DNA sequence: TGCAGTGCTCGGGAGAACTCTGAAGCTTTCTTT.

This clonotype was found many times. The genes are TRBV28 and TRBJ2-7; D is undetermined. The CDR3 is 11 residues long. Germline V gene data show CDR1 as MDHEN and CDR2 as SYDVKM. With 5 bases removed from V and 2 bases from J, the gap between germline ends came to 4 bases. CDR3 nucleotide sequence: TGTGCCAGCAGTCCTACCTACGAGCAGTACTTC. This sequence encodes CASSPTYEQYF.

This clonotype was observed at least ten times. The chain couples TRBV6-5 to TRBJ1-1; no clear D. V lost 6 bases to trimming and J lost 1 base, with 6 bases between them. Germline V gene data show CDR1 as MNHEY and CDR2 as SVGAGI. This CDR3 contains 12 residues. CDR3 nucleotides: TGTGCCAGCAGACCAGGGAACACTGAAGCTTTCTTT. Protein: CASRPGNTEAFF.

This clonotype occurred a few times. This chain connects TRBV6-6 to TRBJ1-5; D gene unclear. The CDR3 spans 13 residues. The germline V gene encodes CDR1 MNHNY and CDR2 SVGAGI (reference sequence). V lost 7 bases and J 2 bases, leaving 9 bases between the germline ends. CDR3 in amino acids: CASNPQGNQPQHF. In nucleotides, the CDR3 is TGTGCCAGCAACCCGCAGGGCAATCAGCCCCAGCATTTT.